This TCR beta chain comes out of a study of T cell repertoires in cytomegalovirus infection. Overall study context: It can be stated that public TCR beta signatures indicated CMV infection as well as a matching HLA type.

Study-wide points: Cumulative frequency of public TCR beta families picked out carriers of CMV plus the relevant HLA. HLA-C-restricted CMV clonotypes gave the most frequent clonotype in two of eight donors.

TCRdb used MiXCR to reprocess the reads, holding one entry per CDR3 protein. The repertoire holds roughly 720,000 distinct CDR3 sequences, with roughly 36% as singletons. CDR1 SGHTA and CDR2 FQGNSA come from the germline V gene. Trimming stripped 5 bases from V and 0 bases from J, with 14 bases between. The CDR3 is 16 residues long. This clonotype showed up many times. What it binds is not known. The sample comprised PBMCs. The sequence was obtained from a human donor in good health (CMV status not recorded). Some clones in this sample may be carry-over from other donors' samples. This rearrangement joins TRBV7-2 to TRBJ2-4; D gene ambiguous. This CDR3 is CASSPPWQVAKNIQYF. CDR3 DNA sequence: TGTGCCAGCAGCCCCCCCTGGCAGGTAGCCAAAAACATTCAGTACTTC.